This TCR beta chain was captured by sequencing in a study of cytomegalovirus exposure and HLA in healthy donors. Whereas donors were nominally healthy upon sampling, unrecorded immune exposures were probable. It was with 60 Vbeta and 13 Jbeta primers that the PCR ran. The method was immunoSEQ multiplex PCR; TCRdb's version includes in-frame clones alone and lacks a portion of them. This listing includes under 200,000 clones. CDR1 MNHNY and CDR2 SVGAGI come from the germline V gene (reference sequence). The length of the CDR3 is 16 residues. The V gene end was trimmed by 7 bases and the J gene end by 4 bases; junction bases not matched to a gene: 10. Regarding this clone: What it binds is not known.

Findings and limits, study-wide: A prior analysis recorded that most TCR beta V segments were productive about 87% or about 30% of the time. Versus the approximately 670-donor mean, an Asian-associated ancestry cluster reportedly showed fewer N-insertions in a later analysis. According to the study, around 180 TCR beta chains were cytomegalovirus-associated.

Sequenced: PBMCs. The genes are TRBV6-6 and TRBJ1-5; 10 positions match TRBD1. The receptor's source is a woman between 18 and 29 years old in good health and CMV-seropositive. In DNA form, the CDR3 reads TGTGCCAGCATAGTTCTTGGGACAGGGGAAAATCAGCCCCAGCATTTT. This encodes CASIVLGTGENQPQHF.